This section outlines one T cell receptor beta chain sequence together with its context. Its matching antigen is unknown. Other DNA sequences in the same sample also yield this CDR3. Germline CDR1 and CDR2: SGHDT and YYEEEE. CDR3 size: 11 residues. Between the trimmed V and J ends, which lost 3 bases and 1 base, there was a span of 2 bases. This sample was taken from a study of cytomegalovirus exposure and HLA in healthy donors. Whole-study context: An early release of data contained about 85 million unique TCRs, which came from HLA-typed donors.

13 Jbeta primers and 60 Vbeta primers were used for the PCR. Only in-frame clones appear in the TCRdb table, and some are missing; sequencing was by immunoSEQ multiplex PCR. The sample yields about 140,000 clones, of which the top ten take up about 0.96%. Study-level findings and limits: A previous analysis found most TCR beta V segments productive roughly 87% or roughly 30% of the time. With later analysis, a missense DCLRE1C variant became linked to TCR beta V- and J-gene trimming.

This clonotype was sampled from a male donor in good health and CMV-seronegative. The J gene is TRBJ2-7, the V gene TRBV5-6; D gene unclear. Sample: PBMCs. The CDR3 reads CASSSSYEQYF. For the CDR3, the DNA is TGTGCCAGCAGCTCTTCCTACGAGCAGTACTTC.